This T cell receptor (beta chain) originates from a study of cytomegalovirus exposure and HLA in healthy donors. Per the germline V gene, CDR1 is SGHNT and CDR2 is YYREEE (reference sequence). CDR3 size: 14 residues. Trimming took off 3 bases at V and 8 bases at J, with 14 bases between the two ends. Use of 60 Vbeta and 13 Jbeta primers characterized the PCR. Assay: immunoSEQ multiplex PCR; the TCRdb copy retains only in-frame clones and omits some. The repertoire includes 98,000 or so clones, approximately 78% of them detected once, and 1.5% to 2% sits in the top ten. The rearrangement uses TRBV5-4 and TRBJ2-2; the D gene is possibly TRBD1 (7 bases). This sequence originates from a woman aged 35 to 49 in good health and CMV-seronegative. Sequenced sample: PBMCs. The CDR3: CASSSTGTGGELFF. In DNA form, the CDR3 reads TGTGCCAGCAGCTCGACAGGGACTGGAGGGGAGCTGTTTTTT. Full variable domain (rest looked up from reference TRBV5-4 and TRBJ2-2): ETGVTQSPTHLIKTRGQQVTLRCSSQSGHNTVSWYQQALGQGPQFIFQYYREEENGRGNFPPRFSGLQFPNYSSELNVNALELDDSALYLCASSSTGTGGELFFGEGSRLTVL.